The entry below describes one TCR beta chain. Its matching antigen is unknown. A read error may produce the germline difference seen at one junction end. Donors consisted of healthy bone marrow donors. The data belong to a study of cytomegalovirus exposure and HLA in healthy donors. The CDR3 covers 14 residues. Per germline, CDR1 LGHNA and CDR2 YNFKEQ. PCR primers comprised 60 Vbeta and 13 Jbeta primers. TCRdb's copy holds only in-frame clones and misses some; the assay was immunoSEQ multiplex PCR. The data contain some 190,000 clones, approximately 80% of them singletons. Broader study findings: In a later analysis, 16,951 TCR beta sequences were associated with HLA alleles at 0.05 false discovery rate. A list of approximately 160 TCR beta chains associated with cytomegalovirus was given. Most TCR sequences were seen very rarely across donors, but some public TCRs occurred in many.

Sequenced material: PBMCs. The receptor's source is a girl aged 5 to 17 in good health and CMV-seropositive. The chain links TRBV4-2 to TRBJ1-4, with TRBD1 identical over 11 bases. Here the CDR3 reads CASGQGDRGEKLFF. CDR3 in DNA: TGTGCCAGCGGCCAAGGGGACAGGGGGGAAAAACTGTTTTTT.